This TCR beta chain was recorded in a study of T cell clonality in common variable immunodeficiency. This CDR3 is built from 15 residues. Germline V gene data show CDR1 as LNHDA and CDR2 as SQIVND (reference sequence). Trimming cost V 6 bases and J 6 bases, with 20 bases left between them. A few counts support this clone. Antigen unknown. Read data end 3 residues before the CDR3 end; the end is taken from the germline J gene. This sample includes further DNA sequences coding for the same CDR3. Profiled with immunoSEQ multiplex PCR; TCRdb holds only in-frame clones, not every one. The record shows approximately 50,000 clones for this sample, with no singletons present. Study conclusions and caveats: Shared TCRbeta clones were fewer between CVID subjects than controls.

The sequencing sample was made of peripheral blood mononuclear cells. The TCR comes from a person aged 18 to 70 in good health. The rearrangement uses TRBV19 and TRBJ1-1, with D uncertain. CDR3 sequence: CASRSPTGSFAEAFF. The sequenced part of the CDR3 DNA is TGTGCCAGTAGGTCCCCGACGGGGTCCTTCGCTGAA.